This T cell receptor beta chain was profiled in a study of blood T cell repertoires in COVID-19. The V and J ends lost 6 bases and 5 bases, in that order; junction bases with no gene match: 8. There are 14 residues in the CDR3. CDR1 and CDR2 from the germline V gene are WSHSY and SAAADI. Per the authors' pipeline: Reference gene primers were amplified, and this amplification served to estimate nucleated cell counts. Sequencing was performed with immunoSEQ multiplex PCR; in TCRdb, only in-frame clones are kept and a portion is missing. The DNA was the basis for D and trimming; V, J and clone size are from that table. In the table there are about 89,000 clones, approximately 89% of which are singletons.

The source is a man between 60 and 70 years old with acute or convalescent COVID-19. The chain has TRBV10-2 and TRBJ1-1, with 8 bases aligning to TRBD1. The sample comprised peripheral blood. In DNA, the CDR3 is TGCGCCAGCAGGGACAGGGTTAGTCTGACTGAAGCTTTCTTT. Its translation: CASRDRVSLTEAFF.